This T cell receptor beta chain appears in the sequencing data of a study of blood T cell repertoires in COVID-19. Study-wide background: The United States, Italy and Spain provided the acute and convalescent COVID-19 samples.

In the original processing: It was from reference gene primer amplification that nucleated cell counts were estimated. The method was immunoSEQ multiplex PCR; TCRdb's version includes in-frame clones alone and lacks a portion of them. V and J calls plus clone size are reproduced from that table; the DNA served to infer D and trimming. The data contain about 110,000 clones, roughly nine tenths of them singletons. Per the germline V gene, CDR1 is SGHDT and CDR2 is YYEEEE. V lost 1 base, J lost 4 bases, and 8 bases lay in between. The length of the CDR3 is 13 residues. The receptor was isolated from a human donor in a cohort sampled during active COVID-19. The specimen was peripheral blood. The chain joins TRBV5-6 to TRBJ2-5, with D possibly being TRBD1 (5 bases). In DNA, the CDR3 is TGTGCCAGCAGCTTGCCAGGGCGAGAGACCCAGTACTTC. Amino acid sequence: CASSLPGRETQYF.